Following are 30 T cell receptor beta chains from one sample sequenced in a study of early T cells in non-severe SARS-CoV-2 infection. TCRdb redid the calling of the 5' RACE reads with MiXCR, one entry per CDR3 protein. Here the sample spans about 56,000 distinct CDR3 sequences, more than 12% being singletons. The sample was whole blood, taken at baseline. These receptors were obtained from an adult who was a healthcare worker with PCR-confirmed SARS-CoV-2 infection or an uninfected control (not recorded which).

The V and J genes are TRBV27 and TRBJ2-3, with 10 bases identical to TRBD1. CDR1 MNHEY and CDR2 SMNVEV come from the germline V gene (reference sequence). The CDR3 has 14 amino acids. The V and J ends lost 6 bases and 5 bases, in that order; junction bases with no gene match: 5. Here the CDR3 reads CASSDRGLRDTQYF. Written as DNA, the CDR3 is TGTGCCAGCAGCGACAGGGGGCTCCGAGATACGCAGTATTTT.

The gene calls are TRBV25-1 and TRBJ2-3; possibly TRBD1 for D (6 bases). V was shortened by 0 bases and J by 4 bases, with 14 bases between the two germline ends. From germline, CDR1 is MGHDK and CDR2 SYGVNS. The length of the CDR3 is 16 residues. The DNA of the CDR3 is TGTGCCAGCAGTGAATATCTCACCAGGGGAGCAGATACGCAGTATTTT. It encodes CASSEYLTRGADTQYF.

The V call is TRBV7-6, the J call TRBJ2-3; D remains ambiguous. V was pared by 2 bases and J by 0 bases, with 0 bases between. Germline CDR1 and CDR2: SGHVS and FNYEAQ. This CDR3 comprises 12 residues. CDR3 amino acids: CASSLSTDTQYF. In DNA form, the CDR3 reads TGTGCCAGCAGCTTAAGCACAGATACGCAGTATTTT.

V is TRBV15 and J is TRBJ1-1; D gene uncertain. The CDR3 runs 14 residues. V shed 0 bases and J shed 7 bases, with 12 bases lying between them. Germline V gives CDR1 LNHNV, CDR2 YYDKDF (reference sequence). The CDR3: CATSREPASGEAFF. CDR3 in DNA: TGTGCCACCAGCAGAGAGCCTGCGTCAGGTGAAGCTTTCTTT. Together with reference TRBV15 and TRBJ1-1, the CDR3 gives the full variable domain: DAMVIQNPRYQVTQFGKPVTLSCSQTLNHNVMYWYQQKSSQAPKLLFHYYDKDFNNEADTPDNFQSRRPNTSFCFLDIRSPGLGDTAMYLCATSREPASGEAFFGQGTRLTVV.

V and J are TRBV6-6 and TRBJ2-7, with a tentative D call TRBD2 (5 bases). The CDR3 has 12 residues. Germline V gene lookup returns CDR1 MNHNY and CDR2 SVGAGI (reference sequence). The V end was cut by 6 bases, the J end by 3 bases, with 9 bases between. In DNA form, the CDR3 reads TGTGCCAGCAGCGAGGAGGACTACGAGCAGTACTTC. Protein: CASSEEDYEQYF.

J is TRBJ2-7 and V is TRBV12-5, with 13 bases fitting TRBD2. CDR1 and CDR2 (germline): LGHNT, FRNRAP. This CDR3 contains 18 residues. Trimming cost V 0 bases and J 2 bases; bases outside gene matches: 7. The CDR3 bases are TGTGCTAGTGGTTTGGTACTACTAGCGGGAGGGAACCCCTACGAGCAGTACTTC. Its translation is CASGLVLLAGGNPYEQYF.

This clonotype was counted between two and nine times. The chain combines TRBV5-5 with TRBJ2-2, with 8 bases matching TRBD1. Germline lookup yields CDR1 SGHKS and CDR2 YYEKEE (reference sequence). V shed 6 bases, J shed 7 bases, and the junction held 11 bases outside the gene matches. The CDR3 covers 15 residues. The CDR3 nucleotides are TGTGCCAGCATCCCCCAGGGGGCGATGATCGGGGAGCTGTTTTTT. It specifies CASIPQGAMIGELFF.

The chain recombines TRBV6-5 with TRBJ1-2, with a possible D match to TRBD1 (5 bases). Germline V CDR1 and CDR2: MNHEY, SVGAGI. V was clipped by 4 bases and J by 6 bases, with 18 bases between them. The CDR3 extends over 15 amino acids. The CDR3 bases are TGTGCCAGCAGTTTGTTCCAGACAGCCCGTCATGGCTACACCTTC. This sequence encodes CASSLFQTARHGYTF.

This clonotype was counted between two and nine times. The chain couples TRBV7-2 to TRBJ2-2, with D possibly TRBD1 on 6 matching bases. The CDR3 contains 17 residues. V dropped 2 bases and J dropped 2 bases, with 15 bases sitting between them. The germline gives CDR1 SGHTA, CDR2 FQGNSA. Here the CDR3 DNA reads TGTGCCAGCAGCTTATGGCCAGGGACAAGAAACACCGGGGAGCTGTTTTTT. This codes for CASSLWPGTRNTGELFF.

This clonotype was observed a handful of times. V is TRBV7-8 and J is TRBJ2-7; unclear D gene. V was clipped by 5 bases and J by 5 bases, with 16 bases between them. This CDR3 spans 14 amino acids. Germline assignment: CDR1 SGHVS and CDR2 FQNEAQ. CDR3 amino acids: CASSPRFSRDEQYF. CDR3 in DNA: TGTGCCAGCAGCCCTAGGTTCAGCCGGGACGAGCAGTACTTC.

This clonotype was seen only a few times. The V and J genes are TRBV10-2 and TRBJ2-3; 8 nucleotides match TRBD2. CDR3 size: 15 residues. V dropped 7 bases and J dropped 4; count of bases not matched to a gene: 10. Germline loops: CDR1 WSHSY, CDR2 SAAADI. CDR3: CASTSSGVPSDTQYF. For the CDR3, the DNA is TGCGCCAGCACCAGTAGCGGGGTGCCTTCAGATACGCAGTATTTT.

This clonotype turned up a few times. The V gene is TRBV12-3 or TRBV12-4, the J gene TRBJ1-6; possibly TRBD1 for D (6 bases). Trimming stripped 3 bases from V and 9 bases from J, with 12 bases between. CDR3 length: 14 residues. The CDR3 sequence is CASSFGGKGSPLHF. The CDR3 DNA follows: TGTGCCAGCAGTTTCGGGGGCAAGGGTTCACCCCTCCACTTT.

The genes are TRBV7-8 and TRBJ2-7, with D perhaps TRBD1 (6 bases). Germline V gene data show CDR1 as SGHVS and CDR2 as FQNEAQ. The CDR3 covers 16 residues. Trimming took off 0 bases at V and 1 base at J, with 13 bases between the two ends. DNA of the CDR3: TGTGCCAGCAGCTTAGCGCTAGGGGGACGTTCCTACGAGCAGTACTTC. Amino acids: CASSLALGGRSYEQYF.

This clonotype is categorized as medium-sized. The J gene is TRBJ2-1, the V gene TRBV7-3; 8 bases are a match to TRBD1. The CDR3 has 15 residues. Germline V gene sequence: CDR1 SGHTA, CDR2 FQGTGA. J was trimmed by 2 bases and V by 5 bases; bases with no gene match: 5. CDR3 sequence (DNA): TGTGCCAGCAGCCTGAGACAGGGGACCTACAATGAGCAGTTCTTC. This encodes CASSLRQGTYNEQFF.

This chain uses TRBV10-3 with TRBJ2-7, with D unclear. The germline V gene encodes CDR1 ENHRY and CDR2 SYGVKD. V lost 6 bases, J lost 6 bases, and 15 bases lay in between. The CDR3 contains 13 residues. CDR3 nucleotide sequence: TGTGCCATCAGCCATGGTAGCAGTGCCGAGCAGTACTTC. This translates into CAISHGSSAEQYF.

J is TRBJ1-6 and V is TRBV27; no firm D call. The germline V gene encodes CDR1 MNHEY and CDR2 SMNVEV (reference sequence). The CDR3 spans 14 residues. V lost 3 bases, J lost 9 bases, and 12 bases lay in between. This chain's CDR3 is CASSLSSSFSPLHF. The CDR3, as DNA: TGTGCCAGCAGTTTGTCCAGTTCCTTTTCACCCCTCCACTTT.

This chain links TRBV9 with TRBJ1-2; D is ambiguous. The germline V gene has CDR1 SGDLS and CDR2 YYNGEE. The V end lost 1 base, the J end lost 3 bases, and 13 bases lay between the germline ends. The CDR3 loop spans 15 amino acids. This CDR3 is CASSVLSWEDYGYTF. The CDR3 DNA follows: TGTGCCAGCAGCGTATTGTCTTGGGAGGACTATGGCTACACCTTC.

The rearrangement links TRBV20-1 to TRBJ1-2; 7 positions agree with TRBD1. The germline gives CDR1 DFQATT, CDR2 SNEGSKA (reference sequence). J was trimmed by 4 bases and V by 3 bases; bases with no gene match: 5. The CDR3 is 13 amino acids. Here the CDR3 reads CSARAGTVYGYTF. As DNA, the CDR3 is TGCAGTGCTAGGGCCGGGACAGTCTATGGCTACACCTTC.

The table lists this clonotype with a few counts. The V call is TRBV7-2, the J call TRBJ1-3, with unresolved D. The V end lost 1 base, the J end lost 4 bases, and 2 bases lay between the germline ends. The CDR3 has 12 residues. In germline, CDR1 is SGHTA, CDR2 FQGNSA. CDR3 sequence reads: CASSLDGNTIYF. As DNA, the CDR3 is TGTGCCAGCAGCTTAGACGGAAACACCATATATTTT.

The V call is TRBV20-1, the J call TRBJ1-1; weak D call: TRBD1 (6 bases). Germline CDR1 reads DFQATT; CDR2 reads SNEGSKA (reference sequence). CDR3 length: 13 amino acids. The V and J ends lost 5 bases and 1 base respectively, with 11 bases between them. DNA for the CDR3: TGCAGTGCTCCAGGGGTGGCGAACACTGAAGCTTTCTTT. Protein sequence: CSAPGVANTEAFF.

This clonotype was observed once. This chain uses TRBV9 with TRBJ2-5; D is unresolved. The CDR3 is made up of 15 amino acids. The germline CDR1 and CDR2 sequences are SGDLS and YYNGEE. Trimming shortened V by 0 bases and J by 5 bases, and 14 bases separated the two germline ends. CDR3 amino acids: CASSVGPLPGETQYF. As DNA, the CDR3 is TGTGCCAGCAGCGTAGGTCCCCTCCCTGGGGAGACCCAGTACTTC.

This clonotype was observed a handful of times. This chain connects TRBV28 to TRBJ2-1; D perhaps matches TRBD2 (5 bases). Trimming took 2 bases from V and 7 from J, leaving 24 bases between them. From germline, CDR1 is MDHEN and CDR2 SYDVKM. The CDR3 sequence is 18 residues long. In DNA form, the CDR3 reads TGTGCCAGCAGTTTAGGGGTCCTAGCTCCAGCGCGGTATAATGAGCAGTTCTTC. Protein sequence: CASSLGVLAPARYNEQFF.

This rearrangement joins TRBV19 to TRBJ2-2; possibly TRBD2 for D (6 bases). This CDR3 region has 15 residues. The V and J ends lost 4 bases and 0 bases respectively, with 9 bases between them. Germline V lookup: CDR1 LNHDA, CDR2 SQIVND (reference sequence). CDR3 amino acids: CASSTGLPNTGELFF. Written as DNA, the CDR3 is TGTGCCAGTAGTACCGGACTACCGAACACCGGGGAGCTGTTTTTT.

In its sample, this clonotype was seen a few times. This chain uses TRBV28 with TRBJ1-2; 8 positions match TRBD1. Germline trimming cut 2 bases from V and 5 bases from J; bases unmatched to any gene: 10. Germline V gene lookup returns CDR1 MDHEN and CDR2 SYDVKM. The CDR3 length is 16 residues. CDR3 amino acids: CASSLNLSGGAYGYTF. The CDR3 DNA sequence: TGTGCCAGCAGTTTAAACCTCTCAGGGGGCGCTTATGGCTACACCTTC.

There are many counts of this clonotype. The rearrangement links TRBV28 to TRBJ2-3, with a possible D match to TRBD2 (6 bases). Germline V gene data show CDR1 as MDHEN and CDR2 as SYDVKM. Trimming cost V 5 bases and J 3 bases, with 15 bases left between them. The length of the CDR3 is 15 residues. CDR3 in DNA: TGTGCCAGCAGTCCGGCCGGGACTGGAACAGATACGCAGTATTTT. Translating it yields CASSPAGTGTDTQYF.

Only a few counts were recorded for this clonotype. The genes are TRBV5-1 and TRBJ2-1, with a tentative D call TRBD2 (6 bases). Trimming left V 4 bases short and J 4 bases short, with 12 bases between. This CDR3 is 14 amino acids long. Germline V gene data show CDR1 as SGHRS and CDR2 as YFSETQ. The CDR3 region has the DNA TGCGCCAGCAGCCGCTCGGCGGGGTACAATGAGCAGTTCTTC. Protein product: CASSRSAGYNEQFF.

The chain employs TRBV20-1 and TRBJ1-4; TRBD1 might be the D (6 bases). The ends were cut back, 7 bases at V and 4 bases at J, with 13 bases in the middle. From germline, CDR1 is DFQATT and CDR2 SNEGSKA (reference sequence). This CDR3 is 13 amino acids long. The CDR3 protein is CSVPGASNEKLFF. CDR3 nucleotides: TGCAGTGTCCCGGGGGCAAGTAATGAAAAACTGTTTTTT.

In its sample, this clonotype was seen many times. V is TRBV11-2 and J is TRBJ2-7, with a tentative D call TRBD2 (5 bases). Per the germline V gene, CDR1 is SGHAT and CDR2 is FQNNGV. This CDR3 spans 13 amino acids. V dropped 1 base and J dropped 4 bases, with 8 bases sitting between them. The CDR3, as DNA: TGTGCCAGCAGCTTAGTAAGAGGGTACGAGCAGTACTTC. Amino acid sequence: CASSLVRGYEQYF.

The J gene is TRBJ2-1, the V gene TRBV7-3; TRBD1 aligns across 9 bases. Germline CDR1 and CDR2: SGHTA and FQGTGA. This CDR3 has 14 amino acids. Trimming at V came to 4 bases and at J to 10 bases, leaving 8 bases not matched to a gene. CDR3 residues: CASSSGQGMMEQFF. CDR3 in DNA: TGTGCCAGCAGCTCGGGACAGGGAATGATGGAGCAGTTCTTC.

CDR3 DNA sequence: TGCGCCAGCAGCTATACGACTAGCAGGTCCGACAATGAGCAGTTCTTC. As protein: CASSYTTSRSDNEQFF. This sequence joins TRBV5-1 and TRBJ2-1; TRBD2 agrees at 7 bases. Unmatched junction bases numbered 11, after V lost 3 bases and J lost 5 bases. Germline V CDR1 and CDR2: SGHRS, YFSETQ. The CDR3 has 16 amino acids.